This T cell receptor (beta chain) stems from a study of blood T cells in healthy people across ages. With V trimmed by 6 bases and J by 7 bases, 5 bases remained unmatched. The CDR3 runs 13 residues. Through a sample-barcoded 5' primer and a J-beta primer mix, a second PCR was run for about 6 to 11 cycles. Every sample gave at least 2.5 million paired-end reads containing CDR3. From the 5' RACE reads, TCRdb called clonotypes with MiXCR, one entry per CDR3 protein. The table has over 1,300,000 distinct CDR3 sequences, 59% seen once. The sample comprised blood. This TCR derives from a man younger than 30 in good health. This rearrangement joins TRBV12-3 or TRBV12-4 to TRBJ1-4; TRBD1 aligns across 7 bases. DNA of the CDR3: TGTGCCAGCAGGACAGGGACTCGTGAAAAACTGTTTTTT. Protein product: CASRTGTREKLFF.